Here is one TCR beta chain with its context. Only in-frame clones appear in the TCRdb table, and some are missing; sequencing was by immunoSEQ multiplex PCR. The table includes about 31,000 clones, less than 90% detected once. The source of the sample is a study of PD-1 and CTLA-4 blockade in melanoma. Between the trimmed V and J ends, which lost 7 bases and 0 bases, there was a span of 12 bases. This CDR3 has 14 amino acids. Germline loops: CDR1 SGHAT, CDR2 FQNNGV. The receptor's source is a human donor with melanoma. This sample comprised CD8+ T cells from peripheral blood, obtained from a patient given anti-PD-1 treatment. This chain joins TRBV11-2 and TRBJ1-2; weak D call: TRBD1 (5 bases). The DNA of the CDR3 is TGTGCCAGCACTCGGGACCCTACTAACTATGGCTACACCTTC. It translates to CASTRDPTNYGYTF.